This T cell receptor (beta chain) originates from a study of regulatory T cells in long-lasting Graves disease. Study outcomes and limitations: Peripheral blood alone, not thyroid tissue, underwent study. Newly diagnosed Graves' patients exceeded persistent ones in TCR diversity.

CDR1 and CDR2 from the germline V gene are WSHSY and SAAADI. The CDR3 runs 13 residues. At least ten counts were recorded for this clonotype. The antigen remains unidentified. A read error may account for a junction end that differs from germline. Sample time point: persistent/refractory GD, antithyroid drugs over 5 years with positive TRAb. Isolated PBMC RNA provided the starting material for the TCR library. Approximately 9.6 milliliters of peripheral blood were drawn into EDTA tubes. Arm-PCR with iRepertoire HTBI primers amplified the CDR3 regions for these TCR beta libraries. In the authors' workflow: Detected in the samples were some 68 TRBV and 14 TRBJ segments. TCRdb independently ran MiXCR on the multiplex PCR reads; one entry per CDR3 protein. These V and J calls are TCRdb output, not the study's own analysis. The table shows under 450,000 distinct CDR3 sequences, with approximately 23% occurring only once.

The genes are TRBV10-2 and TRBJ2-7; perhaps TRBD1 as D (5 bases). The source is a woman in her 40s with Graves disease. The sample in question was peripheral blood mononuclear cells (PBMCs), obtained when the disease was refractory, from a patient treated with antithyroid drugs. The CDR3 reads CASSEPMTATPDF. Written as DNA, the CDR3 is TGCGCCAGCAGTGAGCCGATGACAGCCACACCAGACTTC.